The 21 T cell receptor beta chains reported below all come from one sample, sequenced in a study of blood T cell repertoires in COVID-19. Sequenced by immunoSEQ multiplex PCR; TCRdb stores in-frame clones only, minus some. The sample includes 200,000 to 250,000 clones, 86% of them seen just once. Material for sequencing was PBMCs or T cells enriched from blood (not recorded which). Source of these receptors: a middle-aged woman with acute COVID-19.

The chain is built from TRBV9 and TRBJ2-4, with D tentatively TRBD1 (6 bases). Germline lookup yields CDR1 SGDLS and CDR2 YYNGEE. Trimming took 0 bases from V and 0 from J, leaving 10 bases between them. The CDR3 length is 16 residues. CDR3: CASSVGGGLAKNIQYF. The CDR3 region has the DNA TGTGCCAGCAGCGTAGGAGGGGGTTTAGCCAAAAACATTCAGTACTTC.

The chain links TRBV6-1 to TRBJ1-1, with D tentatively TRBD1 (5 bases). The germline V gene encodes CDR1 MNHNS and CDR2 SASEGT. This CDR3 region has 16 residues. The V end was cut by 3 bases, the J end by 11 bases, with 25 bases between. The CDR3 loop reads CASSDGGWLGKTSAFF. CDR3 sequence (DNA): TGTGCCAGCAGTGACGGGGGTTGGTTGGGGAAGACGTCGGCTTTCTTT.

This clone was detected a few times. The chain carries TRBV10-3 and TRBJ1-5, with 8 nucleotides matching TRBD1. The V gene's germline CDR1 is ENHRY and CDR2 SYGVKD. This CDR3 comprises 16 residues. The ends lost 0 bases at V and 2 bases at J; junction bases unmatched: 3. CDR3 protein: CAISESDRGGNQPQHF. The DNA for the CDR3 is TGTGCCATCAGTGAGTCTGACAGGGGCGGCAATCAGCCCCAGCATTTT.

The J gene is TRBJ2-2, the V gene TRBV5-6; 9 nucleotides agree with TRBD2. Germline V gene sequence: CDR1 SGHDT, CDR2 YYEEEE. The junction had 7 bases not matched to a gene; V was cut back by 4 bases and J by 3 bases. The CDR3 contains 16 residues. For the CDR3, the DNA is TGTGCCAGCAGCACAGGGACTAGCAGAGACACCGGGGAGCTGTTTTTT. It is translated as CASSTGTSRDTGELFF.

The rearrangement joins TRBV5-5 to TRBJ2-2; possible D gene TRBD1, 8 bases. The length of the CDR3 is 18 residues. The ends were cut back, 4 bases at V and 4 bases at J, with 23 bases in the middle. Germline V gives CDR1 SGHKS, CDR2 YYEKEE (reference sequence). The CDR3 DNA is TGTGCCAGCAGCCTAATGACCACAGGGGGAGGGACCACCGGGGAGCTGTTTTTT. This encodes CASSLMTTGGGTTGELFF.

V is TRBV3-1 (or the pseudogene TRBV3-2) and J is TRBJ1-3; TRBD1 matches at 8 bases. V shed 5 bases and J 6 bases; nucleotides not matched to a gene: 6. Germline lookup yields CDR1 LGHDT and CDR2 YNNKEL (reference sequence). CDR3 length equals 14 residues. As DNA, the CDR3 is TGTGCCAGCAGCAAAAACAGGGGGGAAAACACCATATATTTT. It is translated as CASSKNRGENTIYF.

The chain carries TRBV24-1 and TRBJ2-1; perhaps TRBD1 as D (6 bases). Germline V CDR1 and CDR2: KGHDR, SFDVKD. Trimming shortened V by 3 bases and J by 1 base, and 12 bases separated the two germline ends. This CDR3 has 16 amino acids. The CDR3 here is CATSDAQGWSYNEQFF. The CDR3 coding sequence is TGTGCCACCAGTGATGCACAGGGTTGGTCCTACAATGAGCAGTTCTTC.

DNA of the CDR3: TGCAGCGCCACGACAGGGGATGGCTACACCTTC. Protein sequence: CSATTGDGYTF. The chain couples TRBV29-1 to TRBJ1-2; TRBD1 matches 8 bases. Trimming cost V 7 bases and J 6 bases; bases outside gene matches: 4. This CDR3 is 11 amino acids long. CDR1 is SQVTM and CDR2 is ANQGSEA in the germline V gene.

The CDR3 DNA reads as TGTGCCAGCAGACCGGGACAGCCTTTAACTAATGAAAAACTGTTTTTT. Residues: CASRPGQPLTNEKLFF. The chain is built from TRBV5-5 and TRBJ1-4; the match to TRBD1 covers 7 bases. V shed 5 bases, J shed 1 base, and the junction held 8 bases outside the gene matches. This CDR3 is built from 16 residues. Germline V gene sequence: CDR1 SGHKS, CDR2 YYEKEE (reference sequence).

V gene TRBV3-1 (or the pseudogene TRBV3-2) combines with J gene TRBJ2-3, with TRBD1 identical over 7 bases. The CDR3 contains 14 residues. Germline V gives CDR1 LGHDT, CDR2 YNNKEL (reference sequence). V dropped 1 base and J dropped 7; count of bases not matched to a gene: 5. The CDR3 sequence: CASSQGGGWYTQYF. In DNA, the CDR3 is TGTGCCAGCAGCCAAGGAGGGGGCTGGTATACGCAGTATTTT.

V gene TRBV10-3 combines with J gene TRBJ2-7; TRBD1 matches at 7 bases. V gave up 2 bases and J gave up 2 bases; unmatched junction bases: 3. This CDR3 has 14 amino acids. The germline V gene has CDR1 ENHRY and CDR2 SYGVKD. In DNA, the CDR3 is TGTGCCATCAGTGAGGGGACAGAAGCCTACGAGCAGTACTTC. Protein product: CAISEGTEAYEQYF.

The chain carries TRBV19 and TRBJ1-1; D gene unclear. Germline CDR1 is LNHDA and CDR2 is SQIVND (reference sequence). Trimming pared 5 bases from V and 1 base from J, leaving 32 bases between. CDR3 length: 21 residues. In DNA form, the CDR3 reads TGTGCCAGTAGTCCGAGGGCCGGGTGGACCCCCCCCACCGACGGGAACACTGAAGCTTTCTTT. Protein: CASSPRAGWTPPTDGNTEAFF.

The rearrangement uses TRBV30 and TRBJ2-7; 10 nucleotides align to TRBD1. This CDR3 has 15 residues. V trimming: 2 bases; J trimming: 6 bases; junction bases outside the gene matches: 10. Germline values: CDR1 GTSNPN, CDR2 SVGIG (reference sequence). The chain's CDR3 is CAWSSGTGVEREQYV. In DNA form, the CDR3 reads TGTGCCTGGAGTTCCGGGACAGGGGTCGAGCGCGAGCAGTACGTC.

V is TRBV6-5 and J is TRBJ1-2, with a possible D match to TRBD1 (5 bases). V lost 2 bases and J 4 bases, leaving 14 bases between the germline ends. Looked up from germline, CDR1 is MNHEY and CDR2 is SVGAGI. This CDR3 comprises 15 residues. The chain's CDR3 is CASSYLDSKTYGYTF. CDR3 bases: TGTGCCAGCAGTTACCTAGACAGCAAAACCTATGGCTACACCTTC.

The chain employs TRBV3-1 (or the pseudogene TRBV3-2) and TRBJ1-4; D is unclear. The germline V and J ends were trimmed by 0 bases and 0 bases, with 14 bases remaining between them. Germline V gene sequence: CDR1 LGHDT, CDR2 YNNKEL (reference sequence). This CDR3 is 18 amino acids long. CDR3 sequence (DNA): TGTGCCAGCAGCCAAGACGCACAATTCCTTCCAACTAATGAAAAACTGTTTTTT. This codes for CASSQDAQFLPTNEKLFF.

CDR3 sequence: CASSSGTSGRVTRADTQYF. In DNA, the CDR3 is TGTGCCAGCAGCTCTGGGACTAGCGGGCGGGTGACTAGGGCAGATACGCAGTATTTT. The J gene is TRBJ2-3, the V gene TRBV7-9, with 12 bases aligning to TRBD2. The CDR3 totals 19 residues. The germline gives CDR1 SEHNR, CDR2 FQNEAQ (reference sequence). After removal of 4 bases from V and 4 bases from J, the junction contained 15 bases not matched to a gene. Variable domain in full (rest from reference TRBV7-9 and TRBJ2-3): DTGVSQNPRHKITKRGQNVTFRCDPISEHNRLYWYRQTLGQGPEFLTYFQNEAQLEKSRLLSDRFSAERPKGSFSTLEIQRTEQGDSAMYLCASSSGTSGRVTRADTQYFGPGTRLTVL.

The chain combines TRBV2 with TRBJ1-5; 11 nucleotides align to TRBD1. The V gene end was trimmed by 9 bases and the J gene end by 2 bases; junction bases not matched to a gene: 6. The CDR3 sequence is 15 residues long. Germline values: CDR1 SNHLY, CDR2 FYNNEI. The CDR3 is CASLPDRGRNQPQHF. The CDR3 nucleotides are TGTGCCAGTCTACCGGACAGGGGGCGCAATCAGCCCCAGCATTTT.

This clone was observed once. This chain connects TRBV7-9 to TRBJ2-3, with D perhaps matching TRBD1 (6 bases). V was shortened by 5 bases and J by 3 bases, with 15 bases between the two germline ends. The CDR3 runs to 15 residues. Germline CDR1 and CDR2: SEHNR and FQNEAQ (reference sequence). The CDR3 is CASSPDSPGTDTQYF. Written as DNA, the CDR3 is TGTGCCAGCAGCCCGGACAGTCCAGGAACAGATACGCAGTATTTT.

The V gene is TRBV15, the J gene TRBJ2-5, with D possibly matching TRBD1 (6 bases). Germline CDR1 is LNHNV and CDR2 is YYDKDF (reference sequence). Trimming cost V 1 base and J 5 bases, with 8 bases left between them. The CDR3 has 13 amino acids. CDR3 protein: CATSRGTAETQYF. The CDR3, as DNA: TGTGCCACCAGCAGAGGGACAGCGGAGACCCAGTACTTC.

The chain employs TRBV19 and TRBJ2-2, with TRBD1 matching 7 bases. CDR1 LNHDA and CDR2 SQIVND come from the germline V gene (reference sequence). Trimming took 3 bases from V and 0 from J; bases not matched to a gene: 13. The CDR3 covers 19 residues. CDR3 DNA sequence: TGTGCCAGTAGTATCGATCCCTACAGGGGAAGTGCGAACACCGGGGAGCTGTTTTTT. Amino acid sequence: CASSIDPYRGSANTGELFF.

The V gene is TRBV2, the J gene TRBJ2-7; D not resolved. Germline CDR1 reads SNHLY; CDR2 reads FYNNEI. The V and J ends lost 3 bases and 3 bases respectively, with 18 bases between them. This CDR3 region has 16 residues. CDR3 coding DNA: TGTGCCAGCAGTGAGAAACGACTCATTACCCACTACGAGCAGTACTTC. Translation: CASSEKRLITHYEQYF. The full variable domain, with the rest looked up from reference TRBV2 and TRBJ2-7, is EPEVTQTPSHQVTQMGQEVILRCVPISNHLYFYWYRQILGQKVEFLVSFYNNEISEKSEIFDDQFSVERPDGSNFTLKIRSTKLEDSAMYFCASSEKRLITHYEQYFGPGTRLTVT.